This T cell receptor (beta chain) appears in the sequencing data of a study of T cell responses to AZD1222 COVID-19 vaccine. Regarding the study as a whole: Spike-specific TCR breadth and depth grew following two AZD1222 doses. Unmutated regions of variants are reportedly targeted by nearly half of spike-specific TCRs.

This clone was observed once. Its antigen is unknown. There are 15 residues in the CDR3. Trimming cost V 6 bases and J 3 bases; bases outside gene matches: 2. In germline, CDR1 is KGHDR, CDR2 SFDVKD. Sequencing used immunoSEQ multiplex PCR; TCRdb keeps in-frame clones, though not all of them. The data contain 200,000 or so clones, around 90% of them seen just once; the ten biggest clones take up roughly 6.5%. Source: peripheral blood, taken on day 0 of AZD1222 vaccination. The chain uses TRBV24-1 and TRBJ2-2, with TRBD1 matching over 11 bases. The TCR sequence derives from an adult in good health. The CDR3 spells CATSSGQGDTGELFF. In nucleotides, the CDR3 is TGTGCCACCAGTTCGGGACAGGGGGACACCGGGGAGCTGTTTTTT.